The 12 T cell receptor beta chains presented below share a single source sample, sequenced in a study of post-analysis software for immune sequencing data. Which antigens these TCRs recognize remains unknown. Researchers reported that TCR beta cDNA libraries carried unique molecular identifiers. TCRdb redid the calling of the PCR reads with MiXCR, one entry per CDR3 protein. The data hold some 450,000 distinct CDR3 sequences, with nearly 45% observed a single time. Study-wide points: The study found TRBV5-6, TRBV5-1 and TRBV20-1 among five or six TRBV segments more frequent in patients than controls.

The sample taken for sequencing was blood. All receptors come from a girl aged 5 to 17 with multiple sclerosis.

The chain employs TRBV29-1 and TRBJ2-1; D is unresolved. The CDR3 has 8 amino acids. V gave up 8 bases and J gave up 14 bases, with 10 bases separating them. Germline loops: CDR1 SQVTM, CDR2 ANQGSEA. The CDR3 region is CSPTREFF. Here the CDR3 DNA reads TGCAGCCCCACCCGGGAGTTCTTC.

V and J are TRBV7-2 and TRBJ2-7; TRBD2 is a possible D gene (6 bases). CDR1 is SGHTA, CDR2 FQGNSA, per germline. The CDR3 is 12 residues long. The V end was cut by 5 bases, the J end by 3 bases, with 8 bases between. CDR3 nucleotide sequence: TGTGCCAGCAGCACTAGCCTCTACGAGCAGTACTTC. Amino acids: CASSTSLYEQYF. Complete variable domain (other parts from reference TRBV7-2 and TRBJ2-7): GAGVSQSPSNKVTEKGKDVELRCDPISGHTALYWYRQSLGQGLEFLIYFQGNSAPDKSGLPSDRFSAERTGGSVSTLTIQRTQQEDSAVYLCASSTSLYEQYFGPGTRLTVT.

V gene TRBV20-1 combines with J gene TRBJ1-2, with a weak D call TRBD1 (5 bases). Germline CDR1 DFQATT, CDR2 SNEGSKA (reference sequence). Deletions cut 0 bases from V and 6 bases from J, with 17 bases between. The CDR3 consists of 15 residues. CDR3 nucleotides: TGCAGTGCTAGAGACCATCCGATGGGGGTGGATGGCTACACCTTC. Its protein is CSARDHPMGVDGYTF.

This clonotype turned up a few times. The V and J genes are TRBV7-2 and TRBJ2-5, with TRBD1 identical over 7 bases. In germline, CDR1 is SGHTA, CDR2 FQGNSA. The ends lost 1 base at V and 2 bases at J; junction bases unmatched: 4. The CDR3 loop spans 15 amino acids. The CDR3 DNA reads TGTGCCAGCAGCTTAGGTAGGGACAGTCAAGAGACCCAGTACTTC. It specifies CASSLGRDSQETQYF.

V gene TRBV19 combines with J gene TRBJ2-7, with 7 bases lining up with TRBD1. This CDR3 region has 14 residues. V lost 6 bases, J lost 0 bases, and 5 bases stayed unmatched. Germline values: CDR1 LNHDA, CDR2 SQIVND (reference sequence). CDR3 coding DNA: TGTGCCAGTAGCGGGGACAGCCTCTCCTACGAGCAGTACTTC. It is translated as CASSGDSLSYEQYF.

This clonotype was detected many times. The CDR3 sequence is CSAPLGGRNYGYTF. CDR3 in DNA: TGCAGCGCTCCTTTGGGGGGAAGAAACTATGGCTACACCTTC. The chain links TRBV29-1 to TRBJ1-2; TRBD1 is a possible D gene (5 bases). CDR3 length: 14 residues. CDR1 SQVTM and CDR2 ANQGSEA come from the germline V gene. V was pared by 7 bases and J by 2 bases, with 17 bases between.

This clonotype was observed many times. This sequence joins TRBV20-1 and TRBJ2-7, with D possibly being TRBD2 (5 bases). This CDR3 contains 15 residues. The germline CDR1 and CDR2 sequences are DFQATT and SNEGSKA (reference sequence). The V end was cut by 2 bases, the J end by 1 base, with 15 bases between. This chain's CDR3 is CSARSHRGSSYEQYF. CDR3 coding DNA: TGCAGTGCTAGATCCCACAGAGGGAGTTCCTACGAGCAGTACTTC.

The chain couples TRBV5-1 to TRBJ2-5, with D maybe TRBD1 (5 bases). Germline V CDR1 and CDR2: SGHRS, YFSETQ. The V gene lost 3 bases and the J gene lost 4 bases, with 16 bases spanning the gap. The CDR3 is 15 residues long. DNA of the CDR3: TGCGCCAGCAGCTCCTACAGGAAGGCCAGAGAGACCCAGTACTTC. Translated: CASSSYRKARETQYF. The whole variable domain, filled in from reference TRBV5-1 and TRBJ2-5, reads KAGVTQTPRYLIKTRGQQVTLSCSPISGHRSVSWYQQTPGQGLQFLFEYFSETQRNKGNFPGRFSGRQFSNSRSEMNVSTLELGDSALYLCASSSYRKARETQYFGPGTRLLVL.

This chain connects TRBV20-1 to TRBJ2-1, with TRBD2 matching over 10 bases. This CDR3 comprises 17 residues. J was trimmed by 1 base and V by 1 base; bases with no gene match: 7. Germline CDR1 is DFQATT and CDR2 is SNEGSKA (reference sequence). The CDR3 coding sequence is TGCAGTGCTAGAGGGGGCACTAGCGGGATTTCCTACAATGAGCAGTTCTTC. Translating gives CSARGGTSGISYNEQFF.

This clonotype showed up just a few times. The gene calls are TRBV5-1 and TRBJ2-7, with 7 bases lining up with TRBD1. The CDR3 loop spans 14 amino acids. V shed 2 bases and J 0 bases; nucleotides not matched to a gene: 2. Germline CDR1 and CDR2: SGHRS and YFSETQ. CDR3 amino acids: CASSFTGASYEQYF. The CDR3 DNA reads TGCGCCAGCAGCTTTACAGGGGCCTCCTACGAGCAGTACTTC.

The CDR3 spells CASKGAGTYEQFF. CDR3 sequence (DNA): TGCGCCAGCAAGGGGGCAGGGACATACGAGCAGTTCTTC. The J gene is TRBJ2-1, the V gene TRBV10-2; 7 nucleotides match TRBD1. CDR1 and CDR2 (germline): WSHSY, SAAADI. This CDR3 contains 13 residues. J gave up 10 bases and V 7 bases, and 10 bases lay outside the gene matches.

The chain combines TRBV20-1 with TRBJ2-1, with TRBD2 identical over 7 bases. V shed 4 bases, J shed 4 bases, and the junction held 13 bases outside the gene matches. The CDR3 loop spans 16 amino acids. Per the germline V gene, CDR1 is DFQATT and CDR2 is SNEGSKA (reference sequence). CDR3 protein: CSATNLLAELYNEQFF. The CDR3 DNA reads TGCAGTGCTACCAACCTCCTAGCGGAGTTATACAATGAGCAGTTCTTC.